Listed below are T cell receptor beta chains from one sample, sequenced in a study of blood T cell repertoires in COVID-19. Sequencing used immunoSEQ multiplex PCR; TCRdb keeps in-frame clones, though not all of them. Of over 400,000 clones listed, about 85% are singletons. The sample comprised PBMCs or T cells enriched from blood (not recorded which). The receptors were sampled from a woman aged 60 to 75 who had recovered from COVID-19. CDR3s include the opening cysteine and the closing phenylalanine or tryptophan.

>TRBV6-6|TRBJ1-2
CASSYSGGSGYGYTF
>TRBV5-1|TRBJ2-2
CASSFLTGGQELFF
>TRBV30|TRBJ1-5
CAWSSGVNQPQHF
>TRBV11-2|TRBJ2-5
CASSGGTSGGVRQETQYF
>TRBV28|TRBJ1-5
CASSLSARGYQPQHF
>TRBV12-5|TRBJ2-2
CASGTQVRNTGELFF
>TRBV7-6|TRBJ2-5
CASSQTIRLAGETQYF
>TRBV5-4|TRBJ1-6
CASSPQGRTPLHF
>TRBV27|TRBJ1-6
CASSLYGTEYNSPLHF
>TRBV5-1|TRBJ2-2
CASSSQGAGELFF
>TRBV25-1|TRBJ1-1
CASSDQSRTGTEAFF
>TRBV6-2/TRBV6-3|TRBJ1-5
CASSPHRSGNQPQHF
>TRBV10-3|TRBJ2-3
CAITPSGGESTDTQYF
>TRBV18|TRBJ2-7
CASSPSPDRDNKQYF
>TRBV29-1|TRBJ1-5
CSVGGTGDQPQHF
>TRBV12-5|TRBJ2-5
CASGLGTSGGALRTQYF
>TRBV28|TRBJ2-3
CASSSIAGGLDTQYF
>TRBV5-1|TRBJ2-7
CASSLPVGAGLPSEQYF
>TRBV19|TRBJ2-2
CASSIQIQDTGELFF
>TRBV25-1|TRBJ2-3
CASSERGGGTDTQYF
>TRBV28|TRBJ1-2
CASSFPSGQNRPKNGYTF
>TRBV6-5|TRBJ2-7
CASSSSGAEQYF
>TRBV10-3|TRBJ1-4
CAISDLNTNEKLFF
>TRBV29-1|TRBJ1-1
CSVDRGMATEAFF
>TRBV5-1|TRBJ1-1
CASSPLTDNTEAFF
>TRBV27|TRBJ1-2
CASSSRGTGYGYTF
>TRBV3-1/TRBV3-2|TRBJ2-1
CASSQGVAGLRNEQFF
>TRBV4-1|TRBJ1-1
CASSQSGTEAFF
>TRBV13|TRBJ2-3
CASSPFRVTDTQYF
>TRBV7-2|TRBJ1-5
CASSQGLWGGQPQHF
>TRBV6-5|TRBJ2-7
CASSYRGEQYF
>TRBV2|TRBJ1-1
CATRQEWVNTEAFF
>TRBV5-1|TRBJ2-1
CASSLLAGVHNEQFF
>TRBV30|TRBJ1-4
CAWMDRGMNEKLFF
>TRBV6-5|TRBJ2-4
CASSQSGTEYF
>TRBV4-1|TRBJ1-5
CASSQVPGANQPQHF
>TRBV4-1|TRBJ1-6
CASSPGQGAYSPLHF
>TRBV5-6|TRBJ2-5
CASSLAWVAHNQETQYF
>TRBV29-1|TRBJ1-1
CSVESQTGGEAFF
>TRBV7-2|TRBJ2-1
CASSLMAGGANEQFF
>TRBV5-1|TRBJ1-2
CASKPAGGDSLGYTF
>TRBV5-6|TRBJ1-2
CASSWGQGSGYTF
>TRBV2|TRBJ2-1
CASILDRNNEQFF
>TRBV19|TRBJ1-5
CASRAQGANQPQHF
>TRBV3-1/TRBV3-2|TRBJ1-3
CASSQYDNSGNTIYF
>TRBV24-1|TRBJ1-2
CATSDRGTDGYTF
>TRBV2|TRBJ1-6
CASMSSPYNSPLHF